This T cell receptor beta chain derives from a study of CD8 T cells in ankylosing spondylitis. Study-level findings and limits: Disease-linked clones had a CD8+ phenotype and relatively low frequency in peripheral blood. Disease-linked clones were reportedly significantly enriched in matched ankylosing spondylitis synovial fluid.

The CDR3 has 13 amino acids. V lost 2 bases to trimming and J lost 14 bases, with 16 bases between them. Looked up from germline, CDR1 is MGHDK and CDR2 is SYGVNS. This clonotype has more than one count but fewer than ten. Its antigen is still unknown. TCRdb fed the 5' RACE reads into MiXCR, producing one record per CDR3 protein. This sample has a few hundred thousand distinct CDR3 sequences, with roughly 18% found just once. The rearrangement uses TRBV25-1 and TRBJ2-1; no definite D call. This receptor was obtained from a male donor with ankylosing spondylitis or in good health (not recorded which). What was sequenced was blood, either unsorted or a sorted T cell fraction (not recorded which). The CDR3, as DNA: TGTGCCAGCAGTGAACTAGGCTCCCCAGATAAGTTCTTC. Translation: CASSELGSPDKFF. Full variable domain (rest looked up from reference TRBV25-1 and TRBJ2-1): EADIYQTPRYLVIGTGKKITLECSQTMGHDKMYWYQQDPGMELHLIHYSYGVNSTEKGDLSSESTVSRIRTEHFPLTLESARPSHTSQYLCASSELGSPDKFFGPGTRLTVL.